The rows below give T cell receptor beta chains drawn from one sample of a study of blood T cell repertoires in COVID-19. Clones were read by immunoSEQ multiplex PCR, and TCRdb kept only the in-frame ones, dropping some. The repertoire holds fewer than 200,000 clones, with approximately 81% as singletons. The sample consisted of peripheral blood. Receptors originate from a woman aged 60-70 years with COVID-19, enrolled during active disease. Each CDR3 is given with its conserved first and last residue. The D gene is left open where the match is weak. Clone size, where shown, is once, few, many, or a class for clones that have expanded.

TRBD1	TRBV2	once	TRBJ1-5	CASSEQGASNQPQHF	TGTGCCAGCAGTGAACAGGGGGCCAGCAATCAGCCCCAGCATTTT
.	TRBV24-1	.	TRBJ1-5	CATSPGDSNQPQHF	TGTGCCACGTCGCCGGGGGATAGCAATCAGCCCCAGCATTTT
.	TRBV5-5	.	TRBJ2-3	CASSLERDTQYF	TGTGCCAGCAGCTTGGAGAGGGATACGCAGTATTTT
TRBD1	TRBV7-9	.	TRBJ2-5	CASSRGGETQYF	TGTGCCAGCAGCCGAGGGGGCGAGACCCAGTACTTC
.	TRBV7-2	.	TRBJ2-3	CASSIWGVDTDTQYF	TGTGCCAGCAGCATTTGGGGGGTGGACACAGATACGCAGTATTTT
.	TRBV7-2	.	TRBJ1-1	CASTLNQGDTEAFF	TGTGCCAGCACCCTTAATCAGGGTGACACTGAAGCTTTCTTT
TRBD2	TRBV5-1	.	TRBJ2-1	CASSQRTSGGQYNEQFF	TGCGCCAGCAGCCAAAGGACTAGCGGGGGGCAGTACAATGAGCAGTTCTTC
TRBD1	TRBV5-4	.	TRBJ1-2	CASSLQGAYYGYTF	TGTGCCAGCAGCTTGCAGGGGGCTTACTATGGCTACACCTTC
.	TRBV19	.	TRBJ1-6	CASSIVPGTKSPLHF	TGTGCCAGTAGTATTGTACCCGGGACAAAATCACCCCTCCACTTT
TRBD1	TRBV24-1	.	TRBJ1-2	CATSGARDRGIGGYTF	TGTGCCACCAGTGGGGCGAGGGACAGGGGGATAGGTGGCTACACCTTC
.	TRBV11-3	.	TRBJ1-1	CASSLTGYTEAFF	TGTGCCAGCAGCTTAACAGGGTACACTGAAGCTTTCTTT
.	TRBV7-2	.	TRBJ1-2	CASSLQSRGGYGYTF	TGTGCCAGCAGCTTACAGTCGCGGGGCGGCTATGGCTACACCTTC
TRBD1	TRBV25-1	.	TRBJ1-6	CATSRTGDNSPLHF	TGTGCCACCTCTCGGACAGGGGATAATTCACCCCTCCACTTT
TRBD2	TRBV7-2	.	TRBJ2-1	CASSSTSGLRDEQFF	TGTGCCAGCAGCTCGACTAGCGGACTTAGGGATGAGCAGTTCTTC
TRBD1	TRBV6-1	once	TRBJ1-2	CASSEETGWRVGYTF	TGTGCCAGCAGTGAGGAGACAGGGTGGAGGGTTGGCTACACCTTC
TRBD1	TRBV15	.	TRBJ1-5	CATSMDRDIQPQHF	TGTGCCACCAGCATGGACAGGGATATTCAGCCCCAGCATTTT
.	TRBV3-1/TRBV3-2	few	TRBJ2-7	CASRFGDEQYF	TGTGCCAGCCGGTTCGGGGACGAGCAGTACTTC
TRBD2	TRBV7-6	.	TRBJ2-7	CASSRTSGRFYEQYF	TGTGCCAGCAGCCGCACTAGCGGGAGGTTTTACGAGCAGTACTTC
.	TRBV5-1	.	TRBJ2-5	CASSLYVGEETQYF	TGCGCCAGCAGCTTATATGTCGGGGAAGAGACCCAGTACTTC
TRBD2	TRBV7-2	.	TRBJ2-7	CASSPPGLAAYEQYF	TGTGCCAGCAGCCCACCGGGACTAGCAGCTTACGAGCAGTACTTC
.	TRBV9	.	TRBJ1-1	CASSARQMNTEAFF	TGTGCCAGCAGCGCCCGACAGATGAACACTGAAGCTTTCTTT
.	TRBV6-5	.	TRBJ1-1	CASSYSTPERTEAFF	TGTGCCAGCAGTTACTCTACTCCCGAACGCACTGAAGCTTTCTTT
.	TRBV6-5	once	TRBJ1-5	CASRRPGNNQPQHF	TGTGCCAGCAGACGTCCAGGGAACAATCAGCCCCAGCATTTT
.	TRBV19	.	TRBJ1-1	CASTQGGPEAFF	TGTGCCAGTACCCAGGGAGGGCCAGAAGCTTTCTTT
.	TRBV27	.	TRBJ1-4	CASSFNRANEKLFF	TGTGCCAGCAGTTTTAACAGGGCTAATGAAAAACTGTTTTTT
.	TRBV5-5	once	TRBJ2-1	CASTLTRRGGDEQFF	TGTGCCAGCACCCTGACTAGGAGGGGGGGCGATGAGCAGTTCTTC
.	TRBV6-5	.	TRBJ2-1	CASSYSYGVPNEQFF	TGTGCCAGCAGTTACTCGTACGGGGTGCCCAATGAGCAGTTCTTC
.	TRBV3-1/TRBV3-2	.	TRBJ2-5	CASSPRGDIQETQYF	TGTGCCAGCAGCCCCAGGGGAGATATACAAGAGACCCAGTACTTC
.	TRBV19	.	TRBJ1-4	CASSIDGGTNEKLFF	TGTGCCAGTAGTATTGATGGGGGGACTAATGAAAAACTGTTTTTT
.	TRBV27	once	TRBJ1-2	CASSVGGDYGYTF	TGTGCCAGCAGTGTGGGGGGGGACTATGGCTACACCTTC
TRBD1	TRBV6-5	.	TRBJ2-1	CASSPTGGAYNEQFF	TGTGCCAGCAGCCCAACAGGGGGCGCGTACAATGAGCAGTTCTTC
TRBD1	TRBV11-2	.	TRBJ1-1	CASSLMSGGTEAFF	TGTGCCAGCAGCTTAATGTCAGGGGGCACTGAAGCTTTCTTT
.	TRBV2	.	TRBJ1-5	CASSERTGGPPQHF	TGTGCCAGCAGCGAGCGGACTGGCGGACCTCCCCAGCATTTT
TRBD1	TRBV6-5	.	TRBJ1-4	CASSGQGGPNEKLFF	TGTGCCAGCTCGGGACAGGGTGGCCCTAATGAAAAACTGTTTTTT
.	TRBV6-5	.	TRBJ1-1	CASSKTVQNTEAFF	TGTGCCAGCAGTAAGACAGTCCAGAACACTGAAGCTTTCTTT
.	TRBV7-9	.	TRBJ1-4	CASSLVLGGEKLFF	TGTGCCAGCAGCTTAGTCCTCGGAGGGGAAAAACTGTTTTTT
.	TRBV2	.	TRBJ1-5	CASTARDTYQPQHF	TGTGCCAGCACGGCTCGGGACACATATCAGCCCCAGCATTTT
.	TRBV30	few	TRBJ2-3	CASSLTGKFTDTQYF	TGTGCCTCTTCACTCACAGGGAAGTTCACAGATACGCAGTATTTT
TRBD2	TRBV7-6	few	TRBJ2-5	CATGLAGVRHQETQYF	TGTGCCACTGGACTAGCTGGAGTCAGGCACCAAGAGACCCAGTACTTC
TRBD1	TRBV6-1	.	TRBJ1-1	CASSEASGGRGIEAFF	TGTGCCAGCAGTGAAGCGTCAGGGGGCAGGGGAATTGAAGCTTTCTTT
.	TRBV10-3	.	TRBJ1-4	CAISGREGPNEKLFF	TGTGCCATCAGTGGTCGGGAGGGCCCTAATGAAAAACTGTTTTTT
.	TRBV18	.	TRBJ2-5	CASSPIGVQETQYF	TGTGCCAGCTCACCCATAGGGGTCCAAGAGACCCAGTACTTC
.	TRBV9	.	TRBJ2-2	CASSVVPGTNTGELFF	TGTGCCAGCAGCGTAGTTCCGGGGACGAACACCGGGGAGCTGTTTTTT
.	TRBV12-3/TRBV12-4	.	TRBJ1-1	CASSLVGWAEAFF	TGTGCCAGCAGTTTGGTCGGGTGGGCTGAAGCTTTCTTT
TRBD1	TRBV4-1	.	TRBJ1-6	CASSQEGQKNSPLHF	TGCGCCAGCAGCCAGGAGGGACAGAAGAATTCACCCCTCCACTTT
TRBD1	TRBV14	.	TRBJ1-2	CASSQVTGASLYGYTF	TGTGCCAGCAGCCAAGTTACAGGGGCGTCTCTTTATGGCTACACCTTC
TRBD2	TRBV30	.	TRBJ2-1	CAWSLLADEFF	TGTGCCTGGAGTTTGCTAGCGGACGAGTTCTTC
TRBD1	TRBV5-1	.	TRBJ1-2	CASSSLGDTGVGYGYTF	TGCGCCAGCAGCTCCCTAGGGGATACAGGGGTTGGCTATGGCTACACCTTC
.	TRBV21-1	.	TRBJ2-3	CASSKGTTSTDTQYF	TGTGCCAGCAGCAAAGGGACTACTAGCACAGATACGCAGTATTTT
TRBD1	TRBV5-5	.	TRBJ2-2	CASSFSTGGTGELFF	TGTGCCAGCAGCTTTTCGACAGGGGGCACGGGGGAGCTGTTTTTT
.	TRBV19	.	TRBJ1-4	CASSIQGRTNEKLFF	TGTGCCAGTAGTATCCAGGGTCGTACTAATGAAAAACTGTTTTTT
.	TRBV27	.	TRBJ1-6	CASSPAVYNSPLHF	TGTGCCAGCAGTCCCGCGGTCTATAATTCACCCCTCCACTTT
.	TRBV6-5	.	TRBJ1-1	CASTEGRGNTEAFF	TGTGCCAGCACCGAGGGGAGGGGGAACACTGAAGCTTTCTTT